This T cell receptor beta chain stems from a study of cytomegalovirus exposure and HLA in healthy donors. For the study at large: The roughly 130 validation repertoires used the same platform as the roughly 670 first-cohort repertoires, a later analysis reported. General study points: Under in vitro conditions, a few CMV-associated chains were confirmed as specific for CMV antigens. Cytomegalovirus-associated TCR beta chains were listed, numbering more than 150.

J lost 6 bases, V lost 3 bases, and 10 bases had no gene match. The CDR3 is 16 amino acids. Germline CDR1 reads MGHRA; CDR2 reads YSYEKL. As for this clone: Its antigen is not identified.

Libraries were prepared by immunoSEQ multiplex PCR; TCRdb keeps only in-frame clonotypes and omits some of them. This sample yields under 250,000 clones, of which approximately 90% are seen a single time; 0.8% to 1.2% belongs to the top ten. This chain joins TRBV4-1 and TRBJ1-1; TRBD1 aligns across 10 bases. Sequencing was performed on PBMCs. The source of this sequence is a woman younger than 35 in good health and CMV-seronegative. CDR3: CASSHGQGDVFPEAFF. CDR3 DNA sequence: TGCGCCAGCAGCCACGGACAGGGGGATGTGTTCCCTGAAGCTTTCTTT.